This T cell receptor (beta chain) is from a study of T-cell reconstitution after alpha-beta-depleted transplantation in children (dated by TCRdb to the mid-2010s). Turning to the overall study: Using TCR repertoire profiling, the study quantitatively followed how T-cell immune reconstitution unfolded in children after TCRalphabeta/CD19-depleted allogeneic hematopoietic cell transplantation. The research as a whole found: Hyperexpanded clone frequencies declined over subsequent months; after one year, T-cell counts and TCRbeta diversity were mostly attributed to newly produced T cells. The high TCRbeta diversity at day 60 in some patients was ascribed to recipient T cells and intrathymic progenitors that had survived conditioning. The apparently early alphabetaT-cell count recovery about two months after transplant was reportedly dependent on only several hundred rapidly expanded clones derived from non-depleted graft cells.

Read against the paper, the sample's treatment or condition label means: allogeneic hematopoietic cell transplantation with graft depleted of TCRalphabeta T cells and CD19 B cells. Transplant recipients were children who received TCRalphabeta/CD19-depleted allogeneic hematopoietic cell grafts. The table lists this clonotype with many counts. Its specific antigen is unknown. No quality values exist for individual bases; no much larger clone is one base distant. Including cysteine and phenylalanine, the CDR3 has 13 amino acids. Of the read, only the CDR3 DNA is kept; its 39 bases are in frame from base 1. V gives up 0 bases and J gives up 6 bases, and the segment between their germline ends measures 8 bases. The germline V gene encodes CDR1 DFQATT and CDR2 SNEGSKA (reference sequence). The library was prepared using PCR. The sequencer was an Illumina HiSeq 2500. To normalize quantification of the TCRbeta repertoire, the TCR libraries were built with molecular barcoding that relied on unique molecular identifiers. TCRdb trimmed public reads at Q25 via fastp, called clones via MiXCR and kept in-frame beta chains. Records with the same CDR3 protein are collapsed into one entry carrying the most frequent genes and DNA. The sample contains about 150,000 distinct CDR3 sequences, around 10% of them found a single time. The ten biggest clones cover 15% to 20% of the sample.

The sequence links TRBV20-1 to TRBJ2-2; too little of a D gene remains to name it. The sequence derives from a female patient between 2 and 15 years old who had a stem cell transplant for congenital amegakaryocytic thrombocytopenia, so the T cells may come from the graft donor. The sample here was PBMCs, mostly from graft donor cells, taken 180 days after TCRalphabeta/CD19-depleted stem cell transplant. Read as DNA, the sequence is TGCAGTGCTAGAGATCAACCCCCCGGGGAGCTGTTTTTT. This codes for CSARDQPPGELFF.